This TCR beta chain was captured by sequencing in a study of blood T cell repertoires in COVID-19. The CDR3 has 17 residues. V lost 4 bases, J lost 3 bases, and 21 bases lay in between. Germline-derived CDR1 and CDR2 are SEHNR and FQNEAQ (reference sequence). The protocol was immunoSEQ multiplex PCR, while the TCRdb copy is restricted to in-frame clones and leaves out a portion. The repertoire holds under 350,000 clones, with approximately 90% as singletons. This TCR came from a woman in her twenties or thirties with COVID-19, enrolled during active disease. The gene calls are TRBV7-9 and TRBJ1-2; D gene unclear. Input material: peripheral blood. The CDR3 bases are TGTGCCAGCAGCTCCTGGATCATCGGGGTCGTCGACTATGGCTACACCTTC. This translates into CASSSWIIGVVDYGYTF. Complete variable domain (other parts from reference TRBV7-9 and TRBJ1-2): DTGVSQNPRHKITKRGQNVTFRCDPISEHNRLYWYRQTLGQGPEFLTYFQNEAQLEKSRLLSDRFSAERPKGSFSTLEIQRTEQGDSAMYLCASSSWIIGVVDYGYTFGSGTRLTVV.